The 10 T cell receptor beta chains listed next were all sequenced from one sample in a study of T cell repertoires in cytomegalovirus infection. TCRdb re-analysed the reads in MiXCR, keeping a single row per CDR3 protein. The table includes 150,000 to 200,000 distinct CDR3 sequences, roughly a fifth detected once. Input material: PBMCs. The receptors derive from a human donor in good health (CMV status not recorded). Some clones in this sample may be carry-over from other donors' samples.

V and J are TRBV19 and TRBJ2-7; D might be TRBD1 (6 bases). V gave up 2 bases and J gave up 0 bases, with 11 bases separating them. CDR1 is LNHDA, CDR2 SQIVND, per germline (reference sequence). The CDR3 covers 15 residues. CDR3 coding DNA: TGTGCCAGTAGTATAAGGCAGGGGACCTCCTACGAGCAGTACTTC. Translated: CASSIRQGTSYEQYF.

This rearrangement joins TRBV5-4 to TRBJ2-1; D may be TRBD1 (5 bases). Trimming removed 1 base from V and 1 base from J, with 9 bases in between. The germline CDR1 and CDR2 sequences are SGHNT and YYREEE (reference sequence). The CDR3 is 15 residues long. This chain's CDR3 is CASSLLRGSYNEQFF. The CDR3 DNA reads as TGTGCCAGCAGCTTGCTTAGGGGTTCCTACAATGAGCAGTTCTTC.

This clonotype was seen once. In DNA, the CDR3 is TGTGCCAGCAGCTTGGGCGGCGTACGGAGGGTGGAAGAGACCCAGTACTTC. As protein: CASSLGGVRRVEETQYF. The genes are TRBV5-4 and TRBJ2-5, with a possible D match to TRBD2 (6 bases). Germline loops: CDR1 SGHNT, CDR2 YYREEE (reference sequence). The CDR3 sequence is 17 residues long. Trimming took 0 bases from V and 3 from J, leaving 18 bases between them.

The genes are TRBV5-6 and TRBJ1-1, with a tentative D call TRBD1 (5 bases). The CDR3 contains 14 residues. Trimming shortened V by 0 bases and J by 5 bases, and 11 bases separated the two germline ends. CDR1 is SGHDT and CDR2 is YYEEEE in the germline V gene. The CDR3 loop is CASSLEGAGTEAFF. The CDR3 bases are TGTGCCAGCAGCTTGGAAGGGGCGGGGACTGAAGCTTTCTTT.

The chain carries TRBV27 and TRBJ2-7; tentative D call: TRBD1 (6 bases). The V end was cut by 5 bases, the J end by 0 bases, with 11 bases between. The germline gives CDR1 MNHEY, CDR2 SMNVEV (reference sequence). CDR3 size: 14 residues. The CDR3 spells CASSPGTSSYEQYF. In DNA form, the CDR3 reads TGTGCCAGCAGTCCCGGGACATCCTCCTACGAGCAGTACTTC.

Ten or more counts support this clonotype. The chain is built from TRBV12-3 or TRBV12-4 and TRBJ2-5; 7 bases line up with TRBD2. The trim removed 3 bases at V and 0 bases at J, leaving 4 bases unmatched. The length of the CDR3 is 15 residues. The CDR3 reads CASSLGSGYQETQYF. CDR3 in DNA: TGTGCCAGCAGTTTGGGTAGCGGGTACCAAGAGACCCAGTACTTC.

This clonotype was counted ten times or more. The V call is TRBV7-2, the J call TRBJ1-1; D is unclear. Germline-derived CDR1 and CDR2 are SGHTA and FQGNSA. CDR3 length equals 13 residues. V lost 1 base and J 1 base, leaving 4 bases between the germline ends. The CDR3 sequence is CASSLVQNTEAFF. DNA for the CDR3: TGTGCCAGCAGCTTAGTTCAGAACACTGAAGCTTTCTTT. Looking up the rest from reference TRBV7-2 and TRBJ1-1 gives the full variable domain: GAGVSQSPSNKVTEKGKDVELRCDPISGHTALYWYRQSLGQGLEFLIYFQGNSAPDKSGLPSDRFSAERTGGSVSTLTIQRTQQEDSAVYLCASSLVQNTEAFFGQGTRLTVV.

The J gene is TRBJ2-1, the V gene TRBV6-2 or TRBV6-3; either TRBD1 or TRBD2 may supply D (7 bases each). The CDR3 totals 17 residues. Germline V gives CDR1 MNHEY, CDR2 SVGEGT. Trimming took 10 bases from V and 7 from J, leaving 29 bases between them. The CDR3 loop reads CATTGLWQGGIKNEQFF. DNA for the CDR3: TGTGCCACCACTGGCCTTTGGCAGGGGGGGATCAAAAATGAGCAGTTCTTC.

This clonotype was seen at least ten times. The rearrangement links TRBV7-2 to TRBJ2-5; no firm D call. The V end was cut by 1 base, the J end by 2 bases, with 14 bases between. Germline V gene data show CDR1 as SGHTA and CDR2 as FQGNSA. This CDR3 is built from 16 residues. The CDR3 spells CASSLVGQARQETQYF. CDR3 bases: TGTGCCAGCAGCTTAGTAGGTCAAGCGCGTCAAGAGACCCAGTACTTC. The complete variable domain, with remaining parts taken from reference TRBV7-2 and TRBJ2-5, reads GAGVSQSPSNKVTEKGKDVELRCDPISGHTALYWYRQSLGQGLEFLIYFQGNSAPDKSGLPSDRFSAERTGGSVSTLTIQRTQQEDSAVYLCASSLVGQARQETQYFGPGTRLLVL.

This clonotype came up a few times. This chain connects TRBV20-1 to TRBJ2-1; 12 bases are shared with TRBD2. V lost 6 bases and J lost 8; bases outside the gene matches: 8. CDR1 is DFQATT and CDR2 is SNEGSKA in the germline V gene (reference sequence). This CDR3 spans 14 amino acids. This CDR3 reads CSATGTSGSDEQFF. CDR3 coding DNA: TGCAGTGCGACCGGGACTAGCGGGTCGGATGAGCAGTTCTTC.